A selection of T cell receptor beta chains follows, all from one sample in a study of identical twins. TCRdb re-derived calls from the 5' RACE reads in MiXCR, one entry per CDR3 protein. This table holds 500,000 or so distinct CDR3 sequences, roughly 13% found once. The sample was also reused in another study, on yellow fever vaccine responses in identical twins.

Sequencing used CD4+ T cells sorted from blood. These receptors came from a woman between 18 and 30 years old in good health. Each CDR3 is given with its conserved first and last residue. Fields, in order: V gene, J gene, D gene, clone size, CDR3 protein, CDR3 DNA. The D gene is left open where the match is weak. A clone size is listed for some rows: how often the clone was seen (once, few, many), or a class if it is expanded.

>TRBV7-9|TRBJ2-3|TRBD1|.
CASSKGGRGTDTQYF
TGTGCCAGCAGCAAAGGGGGCCGGGGCACAGATACGCAGTATTTT
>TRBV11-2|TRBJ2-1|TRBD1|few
CASSRRQGEQFF
TGTGCCAGCAGCCGAAGACAGGGAGAGCAGTTCTTC
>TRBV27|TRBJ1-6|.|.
CASSPLSLGHNSPLHF
TGTGCCAGCAGCCCCCTGTCGTTGGGTCATAATTCACCCCTCCACTTT
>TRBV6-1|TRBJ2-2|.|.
CASGLTGVNTGELFF
TGTGCCAGCGGCTTAACGGGAGTCAACACCGGGGAGCTGTTTTTT
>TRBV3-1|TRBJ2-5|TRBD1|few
CASRVGQGRETQYF
TGTGCCAGCAGGGTTGGACAGGGCCGGGAGACCCAGTACTTC
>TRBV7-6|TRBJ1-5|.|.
CASSLRDNQPQHF
TGTGCCAGCAGCTTACGGGACAATCAGCCCCAGCATTTT
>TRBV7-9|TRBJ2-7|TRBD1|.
CASSSLSGQVSEQYF
TGTGCCAGCAGCTCCCTATCCGGACAGGTTTCCGAGCAGTACTTC
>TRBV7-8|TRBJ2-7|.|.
CASSFRTRSSYEQYF
TGTGCCAGCAGCTTCCGAACACGGAGCTCCTACGAGCAGTACTTC
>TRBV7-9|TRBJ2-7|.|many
CASSSRGTYEQYF
TGTGCCAGCAGCTCTCGGGGAACTTACGAGCAGTACTTC
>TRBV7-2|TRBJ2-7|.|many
CASSTVTGIEQYF
TGTGCCAGCAGCACCGTTACAGGGATCGAGCAGTACTTC
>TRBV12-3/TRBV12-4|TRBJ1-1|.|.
CASSLLPGAEAFF
TGTGCCAGCAGTTTACTCCCGGGGGCTGAAGCTTTCTTT
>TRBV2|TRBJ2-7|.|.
CASSEATGHEQYF
TGTGCCAGCAGTGAAGCTACGGGGCACGAGCAGTACTTC
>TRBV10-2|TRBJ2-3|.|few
CASTTRTPADTQYF
TGCGCCAGCACTACTAGAACCCCCGCAGATACGCAGTATTTT
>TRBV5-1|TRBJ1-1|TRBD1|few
CASSFTGDWHTEAFF
TGCGCCAGCAGCTTCACAGGGGATTGGCACACTGAAGCTTTCTTT
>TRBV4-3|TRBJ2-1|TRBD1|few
CASSQDPTGFEQFF
TGCGCCAGCAGCCAAGACCCGACAGGGTTTGAGCAGTTCTTC
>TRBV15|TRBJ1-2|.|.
CATSMDRRNPDGYTF
TGTGCCACCAGCATGGACAGACGAAACCCTGATGGCTACACCTTC
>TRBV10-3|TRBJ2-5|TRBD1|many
CAISDPDRGLVGETQYF
TGTGCCATCAGTGACCCGGACAGGGGATTGGTAGGAGAGACCCAGTACTTC